This is a list of T cell receptor beta chains from one sample in a study of blood T cell repertoires in COVID-19. Some clones are missing from TCRdb's copy, which holds only in-frame ones; the method was immunoSEQ multiplex PCR. Here the sample spans almost 400,000 clones, roughly 88% being singletons. The sequencing sample was made of PBMCs or T cells enriched from blood (not recorded which). These receptors all come from a woman in her twenties or thirties with acute COVID-19. CDR3s include the opening cysteine and the closing phenylalanine or tryptophan. A D gene is named only where the DNA matches it firmly. Where a row states a size, it is once, few, many or the class of an expanded clone; other rows omit it.

d_gene	abundance	v_gene	j_gene	CDR3aa	CDR3nt
.	.	TRBV7-9	TRBJ1-2	CASSSALGGESGYTF	TGTGCCAGCAGCTCGGCCTTAGGGGGGGAAAGTGGCTACACCTTC
TRBD1	.	TRBV9	TRBJ1-1	CASSALDRGLNTEAFF	TGTGCCAGCAGCGCCTTAGACAGGGGATTGAACACTGAAGCTTTCTTT
TRBD2	.	TRBV9	TRBJ2-3	CASSPPGLAGGFADTQYF	TGTGCCAGCAGCCCCCCGGGACTAGCGGGGGGGTTCGCAGATACGCAGTATTTT
.	.	TRBV19	TRBJ1-2	CASEGGDYGYTF	TGTGCCTCCGAGGGGGGGGACTATGGCTACACCTTC
.	.	TRBV11-2	TRBJ1-6	CASSFRAGVSPLHF	TGTGCCAGCAGCTTTAGGGCAGGGGTCTCACCCCTCCACTTT
.	.	TRBV9	TRBJ2-3	CASSVTDRLAYTDTQYF	TGTGCCAGCAGCGTGACCGACAGGCTAGCATATACAGATACACAGTATTTT
.	few	TRBV5-1	TRBJ1-2	CASSYGQRRDGYTF	TGCGCCAGCAGCTACGGACAGCGCCGGGATGGCTACACCTTC
.	.	TRBV6-5	TRBJ2-7	CASSPGLSYEQYF	TGTGCCAGCAGTCCAGGACTCTCCTACGAGCAGTACTTC
TRBD1	.	TRBV6-1	TRBJ1-5	CASSGRDRGARQPQHF	TGTGCCAGCAGTGGCCGGGACAGGGGTGCAAGGCAGCCCCAGCATTTT
.	.	TRBV6-2/TRBV6-3	TRBJ1-4	CASSYLPGQLATNEKLFF	TGTGCCAGCAGTTATTTGCCGGGACAACTCGCAACTAATGAAAAACTGTTTTTT
.	.	TRBV7-3	TRBJ1-6	CASSSGQHNSPLHF	TGTGCCAGCAGCTCAGGACAGCATAATTCACCCCTCCACTTT
.	.	TRBV10-3	TRBJ1-2	CAISESMSAGSF	TGTGCCATCAGTGAGTCGATGTCAGCAGGCTCCTTC
.	once	TRBV4-1	TRBJ2-1	CASSHFVNNEQFF	TGCGCCAGCAGCCACTTTGTAAACAATGAGCAGTTCTTC
.	.	TRBV30	TRBJ1-4	CAWSGPSGVEEKLFF	TGTGCCTGGAGTGGTCCTTCGGGGGTCGAGGAAAAACTGTTTTTT
TRBD2	.	TRBV4-1	TRBJ2-5	CASSQESAGEETQYF	TGCGCCAGCAGCCAAGAGAGCGCGGGGGAAGAGACCCAGTACTTC
TRBD2	.	TRBV18	TRBJ2-5	CASSPLGRPGGQETQYF	TGTGCCAGCTCACCCCTCGGTCGGCCGGGGGGGCAAGAGACCCAGTACTTC
.	.	TRBV18	TRBJ1-1	CASSPGATGVNTEAFF	TGTGCCAGCTCACCCGGTGCGACAGGAGTGAACACTGAAGCTTTCTTT
TRBD1	.	TRBV7-2	TRBJ2-1	CASSLRGRIDEQFF	TGTGCCAGCAGCTTAAGGGGGCGCATCGATGAGCAGTTCTTC
TRBD2	.	TRBV9	TRBJ2-6	CASSVLAGGLSGANVLTF	TGTGCCAGCAGCGTCCTAGCGGGGGGGCTCTCTGGGGCCAACGTCCTGACTTTC
.	.	TRBV6-5	TRBJ2-5	CASQTESLRQYF	TGTGCCAGCCAAACCGAGTCCCTCCGCCAGTACTTC
.	.	TRBV9	TRBJ1-4	CASSQENEKLFF	TGTGCCAGCAGCCAAGAGAATGAAAAACTGTTTTTT
.	.	TRBV3-1/TRBV3-2	TRBJ1-6	CASRDSSYNSPLHF	TGTGCCAGCAGAGACAGCTCCTATAATTCACCCCTCCACTTT
TRBD1	.	TRBV30	TRBJ2-7	CAWTPGGTGAYEQYF	TGTGCCTGGACCCCAGGGGGGACAGGGGCCTACGAGCAGTACTTC
.	.	TRBV5-1	TRBJ2-7	CASSLSTGPSSYEQYF	TGCGCCAGCAGTCTCTCTACAGGGCCGAGCTCCTACGAGCAGTACTTC
.	.	TRBV24-1	TRBJ2-2	CATSQGGAANTGELFF	TGTGCCACCAGCCAGGGAGGAGCGGCGAACACCGGGGAGCTGTTTTTT
.	.	TRBV15	TRBJ1-2	CATSRGSSNYGYTF	TGTGCCACCAGTCGGGGGTCTTCCAACTATGGCTACACCTTC
TRBD1	.	TRBV2	TRBJ1-4	CASSLAGTANEKLFF	TGTGCCAGCAGTCTAGCCGGGACAGCAAATGAAAAACTGTTTTTT
.	.	TRBV6-5	TRBJ1-1	CASSYRRDSAEAFF	TGTGCCAGCAGTTACCGCCGGGATAGTGCTGAAGCTTTCTTT
TRBD1	.	TRBV9	TRBJ2-6	CASKGGTGSSGANVLTF	TGTGCCAGCAAAGGGGGGACAGGGTCATCCGGGGCCAACGTCCTGACTTTC
.	.	TRBV7-6	TRBJ2-7	CASSLGGQNYEQYF	TGTGCCAGCAGCTTAGGGGGCCAGAACTACGAGCAGTACTTC
.	.	TRBV27	TRBJ1-6	CASSLLGANSPLHF	TGTGCCAGCAGTTTATTAGGGGCAAATTCACCCCTCCACTTT
.	.	TRBV7-9	TRBJ2-1	CASSLARQGNEQFF	TGTGCCAGCAGCTTAGCGCGCCAGGGCAATGAGCAGTTCTTC
TRBD1	.	TRBV6-1	TRBJ1-6	CASSDDRGDSPLHF	TGTGCCAGCAGTGACGACAGGGGTGATTCACCCCTCCACTTT